The next 14 T cell receptor beta chains were all read from a single sample in a study of blood T cell repertoires in COVID-19. Method: immunoSEQ multiplex PCR; TCRdb's copy keeps in-frame clones and lacks some. The table lists approximately 240,000 clones, 84% of them singletons, with around a sixth in the top ten. Sequenced sample: peripheral blood. These receptors were taken from a woman of 80 years or more with active or convalescent COVID-19.

The chain is built from TRBV3-1 (or the pseudogene TRBV3-2) and TRBJ1-5; the match to TRBD1 covers 8 bases. V shed 4 bases and J 4 bases; nucleotides not matched to a gene: 9. Germline V lookup: CDR1 LGHDT, CDR2 YNNKEL (reference sequence). The CDR3 runs to 16 residues. The CDR3 reads CASSPGQGTPNQPQHF. The DNA for the CDR3 is TGTGCCAGCAGCCCCGGACAGGGAACCCCTAATCAGCCCCAGCATTTT.

This clone was seen a handful of times. The chain links TRBV7-6 to TRBJ2-1; 10 positions agree with TRBD1. Per the germline V gene, CDR1 is SGHVS and CDR2 is FNYEAQ. The CDR3 sequence is 13 residues long. V shed 6 bases, J shed 4 bases, and the junction held 0 bases outside the gene matches. The DNA of the CDR3 is TGTGCCAGCAGGGACAGGGGGTACAATGAGCAGTTCTTC. Its translation is CASRDRGYNEQFF.

CDR3 sequence: CAWSTGLNSNQPQHF. DNA of the CDR3: TGTGCCTGGAGTACGGGGTTGAATAGCAATCAGCCCCAGCATTTT. The rearrangement uses TRBV30 and TRBJ1-5; the D is unclear. Per germline, CDR1 GTSNPN and CDR2 SVGIG (reference sequence). This CDR3 has 15 amino acids. Trimming removed 2 bases from V and 0 bases from J, with 11 bases in between.

A word on this clone: This sample includes further DNA sequences coding for the same CDR3. The gene calls are TRBV7-9 and TRBJ2-7, with 7 nucleotides matching TRBD1. The CDR3 totals 16 residues. Germline V gives CDR1 SEHNR, CDR2 FQNEAQ (reference sequence). V lost 4 bases and J lost 4; bases outside the gene matches: 13. The CDR3 reads CASSSLPGQSGYEQYF. CDR3 DNA: TGTGCCAGCAGCTCTTTGCCGGGACAGTCGGGATACGAGCAGTACTTC.

This clone was seen a single time. CDR3 DNA: TGCAGCGTTGAGTGGGTAGCGGGGGGTAATGACAATGAGCAGTTCTTC. It translates to CSVEWVAGGNDNEQFF. The chain employs TRBV29-1 and TRBJ2-1; 10 bases are a match to TRBD2. Trimming at V came to 3 bases and at J to 5 bases, leaving 10 bases not matched to a gene. Germline loops: CDR1 SQVTM, CDR2 ANQGSEA. The CDR3 is 16 amino acids.

This clone was recorded a few times. The chain has TRBV9 and TRBJ2-1; 7 bases line up with TRBD2. Unmatched junction bases numbered 6, after V lost 0 bases and J lost 6 bases. The germline V gene encodes CDR1 SGDLS and CDR2 YYNGEE. This CDR3 region has 15 residues. The CDR3 reads CASSVVGERGNEQFF. The DNA of the CDR3 is TGTGCCAGCAGCGTAGTTGGGGAGCGGGGCAATGAGCAGTTCTTC.

The chain joins TRBV7-3 to TRBJ1-1, with 7 bases matching TRBD1. The germline V gene has CDR1 SGHTA and CDR2 FQGTGA. The V segment lost 1 base and the J segment 3 bases; nucleotides outside the gene matches: 11. This CDR3 spans 17 amino acids. The DNA of the CDR3 is TGTGCCAGCAGCTTAAGGGGAGACAGGGTATCGTACACTGAAGCTTTCTTT. Translated, it gives CASSLRGDRVSYTEAFF.

On this clone: Other DNA variants within this sample encode the same CDR3. This chain links TRBV19 with TRBJ1-5; D gene uncertain. Germline-derived CDR1 and CDR2 are LNHDA and SQIVND (reference sequence). The CDR3 totals 13 residues. Trimming stripped 3 bases from V and 4 bases from J, with 7 bases between. CDR3 nucleotides: TGTGCCAGTAGTATTCCCTCTAATCAGCCCCAGCATTTT. Protein sequence: CASSIPSNQPQHF.

This chain links TRBV15 with TRBJ2-7; 7 positions match TRBD2. The CDR3 has 15 amino acids. V lost 5 bases and J lost 7; bases outside the gene matches: 14. Per germline, CDR1 LNHNV and CDR2 YYDKDF (reference sequence). CDR3 protein: CATSRPGGRSKEQYF. The CDR3 coding sequence is TGTGCCACCAGCCGTCCGGGCGGGAGATCAAAGGAGCAGTACTTC.

This clone was recorded once. The V and J genes are TRBV10-2 and TRBJ2-7; 7 bases match TRBD2. Trimming cost V 10 bases and J 7 bases; bases outside gene matches: 13. Per germline, CDR1 WSHSY and CDR2 SAAADI. This CDR3 contains 13 residues. The CDR3 DNA is TGCGCCACGCGGGCTAGCGGTACTTTGGAGCAGTACTTC. It yields the protein CATRASGTLEQYF.

The DNA for the CDR3 is TGTGCCAGCAGCACCGGGACTAGCTACGCCGGGGAGCTGTTTTTT. This codes for CASSTGTSYAGELFF. V is TRBV7-2 and J is TRBJ2-2; 9 bases are a match to TRBD2. The CDR3 totals 15 residues. J was trimmed by 6 bases and V by 5 bases; bases with no gene match: 7. Germline V gene lookup returns CDR1 SGHTA and CDR2 FQGNSA.

The chain uses TRBV24-1 and TRBJ2-5; TRBD2 is a possible D gene (6 bases). The CDR3 is 13 amino acids. CDR1 is KGHDR and CDR2 is SFDVKD in the germline V gene. V shed 9 bases and J shed 1 base, with 11 bases lying between them. This CDR3 is CATPRDCQETQYF. As DNA, the CDR3 is TGTGCCACCCCAAGGGACTGCCAAGAGACCCAGTACTTC.

The rearrangement uses TRBV7-3 and TRBJ2-1; 7 bases fit TRBD2. The CDR3 is 14 residues long. CDR1 is SGHTA and CDR2 is FQGTGA in the germline V gene. V was pared by 2 bases and J by 8 bases, with 6 bases of the junction left unmatched. The CDR3 region is CASSLSAGSDEQFF. Written as DNA, the CDR3 is TGTGCCAGCAGCTTATCAGCGGGGTCAGATGAGCAGTTCTTC.

The V call is TRBV7-3, the J call TRBJ2-3; 13 bases are shared with TRBD2. V shed 5 bases and J 6 bases; nucleotides not matched to a gene: 5. Looked up from germline, CDR1 is SGHTA and CDR2 is FQGTGA. This CDR3 comprises 15 residues. CDR3 residues: CASSRLAGGLDTQYF. The CDR3 nucleotides are TGTGCCAGCAGCCGACTAGCGGGGGGCTTGGATACGCAGTATTTT.